This T cell receptor (beta chain) was captured by sequencing in a study of CD8+CD57+ T cells in acquired aplastic anemia. Study summary: DNA from sorted CD4+ and CD8+ cells averaged approximately 2.9 ug. Overall study results and limits: In CD8+ cells, Simpson's diversity showed no significant difference between patients and controls.

Trimming removed 5 bases from V and 3 bases from J, with 10 bases in between. The CDR3 loop spans 13 amino acids. Germline V gene sequence: CDR1 LGHNT, CDR2 FRNRAP. This clonotype was recorded many times. The antigen is not known. Profiling of TCR beta VDJ combinations and CDR3 sequences used genomic DNA as template. TCRdb analysed the reads with MiXCR anew, one entry per CDR3 protein. The repertoire has about 170,000 distinct CDR3 sequences, roughly 63% of them found once; the top ten carry about 48%. The sequence derives from a human donor in good health. The genes are TRBV12-5 and TRBJ1-2, with TRBD1 as a possible D gene (5 bases). The sequenced material came from sorted CD4+, CD8+, or CD8+CD57+ T cells (not recorded which) from PBMCs. CDR3 bases: TGTGCTAGTGGTCCCGGGACGCACTATGGCTACACCTTC. It translates to CASGPGTHYGYTF.